This TCR beta chain was found in a study of T cell repertoires in cytomegalovirus infection. This clonotype was seen a few times. Its antigen remains unknown. The study's findings and limits: Identification of carriers of CMV plus the relevant HLA was achieved through cumulative public TCR beta family frequency. HLA-C-restricted CMV-specific TCR beta clonotypes prevailed in the ex vivo response.

TCRdb re-called the reads with MiXCR, one entry per CDR3 protein. The sample lists approximately 400,000 distinct CDR3 sequences, about 33% seen once, with 12% to 15% in the top ten. V was cut by 4 bases and J by 3 bases, with 19 bases left in between. The germline V gene has CDR1 MNHNS and CDR2 SASEGT. The CDR3 is 17 residues long. V usage is TRBV6-1 and J usage is TRBJ1-5; a weak D match, TRBD1 (5 bases). The sample comprised PBMCs. The TCR was taken from a human donor in good health (CMV status not recorded). Some clones in this sample may be carry-over from other donors' samples. The CDR3 DNA sequence: TGTGCCAGCAGTGGAGCCTCAGGGAGAGGCTCCAATCAGCCCCAGCATTTT. Protein product: CASSGASGRGSNQPQHF.